The T cell receptor (beta chain) described here comes from a study of CD8 T cells in Susac syndrome. With V trimmed by 4 bases and J by 2 bases, 9 bases remained unmatched. Germline CDR1 and CDR2: DFQATT and SNEGSKA (reference sequence). CDR3 length: 15 residues. Reverse transcription of 0.5 to 1 ug RNA was performed with random hexamers. Each CDR3 protein is one row after TCRdb ran MiXCR on the immunoSEQ multiplex PCR reads. The sample lists about 90,000 distinct CDR3 sequences, roughly 96% occurring once. Source material: CD8+ T cells from PBMCs. The chain couples TRBV20-1 to TRBJ2-3; 7 nucleotides line up with TRBD1. This TCR derives from a human donor with Susac syndrome. The CDR3 bases are TGCAGTGCTACCCCCGGGACAGAGACCACAGATACGCAGTATTTT. Amino acids: CSATPGTETTDTQYF.